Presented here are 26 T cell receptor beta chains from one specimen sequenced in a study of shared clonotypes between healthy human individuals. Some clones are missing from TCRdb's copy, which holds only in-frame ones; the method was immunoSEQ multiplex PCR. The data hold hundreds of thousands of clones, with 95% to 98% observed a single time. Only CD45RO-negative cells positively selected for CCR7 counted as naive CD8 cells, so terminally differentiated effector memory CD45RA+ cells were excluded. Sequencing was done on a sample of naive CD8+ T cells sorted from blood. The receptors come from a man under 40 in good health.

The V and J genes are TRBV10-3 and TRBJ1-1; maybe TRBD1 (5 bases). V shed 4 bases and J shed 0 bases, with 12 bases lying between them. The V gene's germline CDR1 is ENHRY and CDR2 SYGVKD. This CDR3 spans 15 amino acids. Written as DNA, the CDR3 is TGTGCCATCAGTGTTGGGGCCCTCTTGAACACTGAAGCTTTCTTT. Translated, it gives CAISVGALLNTEAFF.

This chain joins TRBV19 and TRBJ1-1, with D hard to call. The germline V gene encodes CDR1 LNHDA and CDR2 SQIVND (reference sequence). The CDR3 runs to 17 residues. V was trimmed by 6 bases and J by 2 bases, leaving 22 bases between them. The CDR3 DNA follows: TGTGCCAGTAGATTCCTTCGGGCAGGCCTACACAACACTGAAGCTTTCTTT. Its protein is CASRFLRAGLHNTEAFF.

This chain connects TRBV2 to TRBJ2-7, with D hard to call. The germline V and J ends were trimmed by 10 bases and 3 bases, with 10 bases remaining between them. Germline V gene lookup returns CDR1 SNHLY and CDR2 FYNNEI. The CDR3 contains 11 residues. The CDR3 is CATRRIYEQYF. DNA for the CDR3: TGTGCCACACGAAGAATCTACGAGCAGTACTTC.

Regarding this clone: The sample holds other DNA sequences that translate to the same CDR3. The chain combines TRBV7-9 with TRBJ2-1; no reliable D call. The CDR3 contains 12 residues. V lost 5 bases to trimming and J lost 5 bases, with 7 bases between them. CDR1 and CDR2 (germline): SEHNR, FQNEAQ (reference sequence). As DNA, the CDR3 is TGTGCCAGCAGCCCGGTAAACAATGAGCAGTTCTTC. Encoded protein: CASSPVNNEQFF.

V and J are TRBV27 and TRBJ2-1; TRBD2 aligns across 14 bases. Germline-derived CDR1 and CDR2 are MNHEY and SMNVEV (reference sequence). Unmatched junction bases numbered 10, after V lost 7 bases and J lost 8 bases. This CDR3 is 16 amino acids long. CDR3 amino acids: CASNSRTSGRYYEQFF. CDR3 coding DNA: TGTGCCAGCAACTCTAGGACTAGCGGGAGGTACTATGAGCAGTTCTTC.

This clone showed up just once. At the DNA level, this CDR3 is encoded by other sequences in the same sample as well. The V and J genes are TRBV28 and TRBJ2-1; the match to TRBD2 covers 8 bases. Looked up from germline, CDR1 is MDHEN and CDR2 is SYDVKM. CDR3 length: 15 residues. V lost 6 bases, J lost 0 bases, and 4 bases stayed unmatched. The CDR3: CASSLSGSSYNEQFF. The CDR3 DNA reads TGTGCCAGCAGCCTGAGCGGGAGCTCCTACAATGAGCAGTTCTTC.

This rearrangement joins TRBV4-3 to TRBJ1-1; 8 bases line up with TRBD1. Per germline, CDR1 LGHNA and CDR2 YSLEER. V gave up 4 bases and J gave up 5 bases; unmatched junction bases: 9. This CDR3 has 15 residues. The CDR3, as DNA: TGCGCCAGCAGCCGAGTAACAGGGGGTAATACTGAAGCTTTCTTT. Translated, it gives CASSRVTGGNTEAFF.

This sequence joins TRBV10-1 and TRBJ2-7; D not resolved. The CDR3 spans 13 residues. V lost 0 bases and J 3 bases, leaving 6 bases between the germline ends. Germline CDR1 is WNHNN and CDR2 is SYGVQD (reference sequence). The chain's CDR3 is CASSESGRYEQYF. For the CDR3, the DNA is TGCGCCAGCAGTGAGTCAGGGCGCTACGAGCAGTACTTC.

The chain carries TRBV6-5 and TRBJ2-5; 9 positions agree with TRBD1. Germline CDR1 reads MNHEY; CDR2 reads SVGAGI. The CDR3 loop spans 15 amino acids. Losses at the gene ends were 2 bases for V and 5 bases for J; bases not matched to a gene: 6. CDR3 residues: CASSYGTGSLETQYF. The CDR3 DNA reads TGTGCCAGCAGTTACGGGACAGGGTCCTTGGAGACCCAGTACTTC.

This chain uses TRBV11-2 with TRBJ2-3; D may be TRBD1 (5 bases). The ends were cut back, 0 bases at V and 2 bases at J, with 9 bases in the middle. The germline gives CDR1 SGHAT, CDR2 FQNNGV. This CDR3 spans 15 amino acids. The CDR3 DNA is TGTGCCAGCAGCTTAGAAGGTGGGGCCACAGATACGCAGTATTTT. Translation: CASSLEGGATDTQYF.

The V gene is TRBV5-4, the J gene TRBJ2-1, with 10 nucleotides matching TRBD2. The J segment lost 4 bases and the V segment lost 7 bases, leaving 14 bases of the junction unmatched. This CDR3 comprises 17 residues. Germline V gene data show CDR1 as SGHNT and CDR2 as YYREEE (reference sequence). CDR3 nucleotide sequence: TGTGCCAGCTCAACCCTTTTGTCACTAGCGGGGTACAATGAGCAGTTCTTC. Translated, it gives CASSTLLSLAGYNEQFF.

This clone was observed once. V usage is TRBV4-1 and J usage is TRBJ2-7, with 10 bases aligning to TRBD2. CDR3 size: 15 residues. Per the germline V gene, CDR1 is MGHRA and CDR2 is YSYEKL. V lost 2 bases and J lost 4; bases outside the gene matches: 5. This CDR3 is CASSQKLAGLYEQYF. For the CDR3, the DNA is TGCGCCAGCAGCCAAAAACTAGCGGGACTGTACGAGCAGTACTTC.

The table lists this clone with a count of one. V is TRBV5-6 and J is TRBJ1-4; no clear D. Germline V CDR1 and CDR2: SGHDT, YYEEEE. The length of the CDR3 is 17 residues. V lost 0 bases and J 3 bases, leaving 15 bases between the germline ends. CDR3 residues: CASSLGVLPVPNEKLFF. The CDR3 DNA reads TGTGCCAGCAGCTTGGGGGTGCTACCGGTTCCTAATGAAAAACTGTTTTTT.

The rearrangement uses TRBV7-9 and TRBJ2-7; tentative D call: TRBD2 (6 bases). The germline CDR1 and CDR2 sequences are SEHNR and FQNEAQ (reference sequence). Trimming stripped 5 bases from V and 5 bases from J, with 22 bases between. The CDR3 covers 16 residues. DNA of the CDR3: TGTGCCAGCAGCGTAAAACCAGCGGCTAGCGTCAACGAGCAGTACTTC. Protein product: CASSVKPAASVNEQYF.

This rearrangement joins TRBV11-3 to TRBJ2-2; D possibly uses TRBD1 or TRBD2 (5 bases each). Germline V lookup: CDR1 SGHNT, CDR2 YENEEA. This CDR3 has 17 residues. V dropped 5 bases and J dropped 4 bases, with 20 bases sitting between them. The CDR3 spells CASSPGEGQGRTGELFF. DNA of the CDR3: TGTGCCAGCAGCCCCGGGGAAGGGCAGGGACGCACCGGGGAGCTGTTTTTT.

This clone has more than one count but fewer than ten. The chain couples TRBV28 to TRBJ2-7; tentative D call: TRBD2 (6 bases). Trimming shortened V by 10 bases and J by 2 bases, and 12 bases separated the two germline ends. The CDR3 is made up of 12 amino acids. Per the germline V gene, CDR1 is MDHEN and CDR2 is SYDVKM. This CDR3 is CATTGSTYEQYF. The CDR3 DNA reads TGTGCCACCACCGGGAGCACCTACGAGCAGTACTTC.

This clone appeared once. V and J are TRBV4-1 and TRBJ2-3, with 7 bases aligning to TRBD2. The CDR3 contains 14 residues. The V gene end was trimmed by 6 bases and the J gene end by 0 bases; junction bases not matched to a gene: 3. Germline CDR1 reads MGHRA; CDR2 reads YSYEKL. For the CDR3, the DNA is TGCGCCAGCAGGCAACTAGCGAGCACAGATACGCAGTATTTT. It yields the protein CASRQLASTDTQYF.

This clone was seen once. The DNA for the CDR3 is TGTGCCAGCAGCTTAGATCCCGGGGAGGGAGGCACCGGGGAGCTGTTTTTT. It codes for CASSLDPGEGGTGELFF. The V and J genes are TRBV11-3 and TRBJ2-2; TRBD2 agrees at 7 bases. This CDR3 is built from 17 residues. Germline trimming cut 0 bases from V and 4 bases from J; bases unmatched to any gene: 8. Germline CDR1 reads SGHNT; CDR2 reads YENEEA.

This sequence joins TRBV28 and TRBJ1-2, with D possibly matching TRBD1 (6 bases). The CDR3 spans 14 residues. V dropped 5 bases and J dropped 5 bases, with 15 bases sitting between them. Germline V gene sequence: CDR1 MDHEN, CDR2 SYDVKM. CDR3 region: CASSLRGTYYGYTF. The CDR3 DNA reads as TGTGCCAGCAGTCTAAGAGGGACATATTATGGCTACACCTTC.

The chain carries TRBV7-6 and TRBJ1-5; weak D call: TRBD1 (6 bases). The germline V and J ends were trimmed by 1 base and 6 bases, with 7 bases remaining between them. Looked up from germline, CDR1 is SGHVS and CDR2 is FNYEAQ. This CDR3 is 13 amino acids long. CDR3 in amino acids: CASSLGRGQPQHF. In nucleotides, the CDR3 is TGTGCCAGCAGCTTAGGCAGGGGTCAGCCCCAGCATTTT.

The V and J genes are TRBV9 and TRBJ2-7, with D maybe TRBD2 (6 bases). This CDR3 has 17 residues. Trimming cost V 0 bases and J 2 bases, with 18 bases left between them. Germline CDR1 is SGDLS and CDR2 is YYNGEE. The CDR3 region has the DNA TGTGCCAGCAGCGTAGATTCGGCCGGACTATCTCCCTACGAGCAGTACTTC. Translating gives CASSVDSAGLSPYEQYF. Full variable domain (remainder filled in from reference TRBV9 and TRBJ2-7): DSGVTQTPKHLITATGQRVTLRCSPRSGDLSVYWYQQSLDQGLQFLIQYYNGEERAKGNILERFSAQQFPDLHSELNLSSLELGDSALYFCASSVDSAGLSPYEQYFGPGTRLTVT.

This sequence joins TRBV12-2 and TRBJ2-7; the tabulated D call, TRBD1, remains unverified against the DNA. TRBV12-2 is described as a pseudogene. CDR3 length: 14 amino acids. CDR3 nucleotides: TGTGCAAGTCGCTTCGGGACACCGACCTACGAGCAGTACTTC. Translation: CASRFGTPTYEQYF.

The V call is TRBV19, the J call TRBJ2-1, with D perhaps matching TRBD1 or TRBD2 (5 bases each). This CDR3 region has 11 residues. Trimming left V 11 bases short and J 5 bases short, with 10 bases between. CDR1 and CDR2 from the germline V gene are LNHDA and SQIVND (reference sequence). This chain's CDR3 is CAAGSNNEQFF. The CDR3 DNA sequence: TGTGCCGCAGGGAGTAACAATGAGCAGTTCTTC. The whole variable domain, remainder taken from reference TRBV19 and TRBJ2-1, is DGGITQSPKYLFRKEGQNVTLSCEQNLNHDAMYWYRQDPGQGLRLIYYSQIVNDFQKGDIAEGYSVSREKKESFPLTVTSAQKNPTAFYLCAAGSNNEQFFGPGTRLTVL.

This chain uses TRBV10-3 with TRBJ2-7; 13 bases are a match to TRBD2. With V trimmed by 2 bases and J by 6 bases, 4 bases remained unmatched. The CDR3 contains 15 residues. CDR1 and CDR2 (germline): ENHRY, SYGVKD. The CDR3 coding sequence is TGTGCCATCAGTGAGGGACTAGCGGGAGCCTCCGAGCAGTACTTC. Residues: CAISEGLAGASEQYF.

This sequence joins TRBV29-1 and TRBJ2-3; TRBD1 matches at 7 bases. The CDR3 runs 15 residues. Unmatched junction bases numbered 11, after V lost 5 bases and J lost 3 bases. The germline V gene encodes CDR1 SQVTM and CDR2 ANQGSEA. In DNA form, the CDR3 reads TGCAGCGTTTTCACAGGGGTTAGTAGGACAGATACGCAGTATTTT. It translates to CSVFTGVSRTDTQYF.

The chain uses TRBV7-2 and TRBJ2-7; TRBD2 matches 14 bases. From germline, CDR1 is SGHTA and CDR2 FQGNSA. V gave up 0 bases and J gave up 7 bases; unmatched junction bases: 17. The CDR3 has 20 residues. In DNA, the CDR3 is TGTGCCAGCAGCTTAGCGTCTCAGGGACTAGCGGGAGTGAATTTAGGGGAGCAGTACTTC. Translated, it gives CASSLASQGLAGVNLGEQYF.